Following are 19 T cell receptor beta chains from one sample sequenced in a study of post-analysis software for immune sequencing data. Study conclusions and caveats: Included in a set of 5 or 6 TRBV segments more frequent in patients than controls were TRBV5-6, TRBV5-1 and TRBV20-1.

No cognate antigen is known for these TCRs. Presence of unique molecular identifiers characterized the TCR beta cDNA libraries. TCRdb ran MiXCR on the PCR reads and lists one entry per CDR3 protein. The data contain 400,000 to 500,000 distinct CDR3 sequences, roughly 38% of them seen just once; the ten biggest clones take up under 9%. Sequenced sample: blood. The source of these receptors is a girl aged 2-15 years with multiple sclerosis.

V is TRBV7-2 and J is TRBJ2-6, with 8 bases lining up with TRBD1. From germline, CDR1 is SGHTA and CDR2 FQGNSA. The CDR3 contains 16 residues. With V trimmed by 0 bases and J by 11 bases, 9 bases remained unmatched. CDR3 sequence (DNA): TGTGCCAGCAGCTTAGCGCCGGACAGGGCCCGATACGTCCTGACTTTC. This encodes CASSLAPDRARYVLTF.

Here the CDR3 reads CASSYLAGSNNEQFF. The CDR3 region has the DNA TGTGCCAGCAGCTACCTAGCGGGGTCTAACAATGAGCAGTTCTTC. This chain connects TRBV5-4 to TRBJ2-1, with 9 nucleotides matching TRBD2. V lost 3 bases to trimming and J lost 5 bases; unmatched junction nucleotides: 6. The CDR3 sequence is 15 residues long. Per germline, CDR1 SGHNT and CDR2 YYREEE (reference sequence).

This chain connects TRBV28 to TRBJ2-7; 9 bases agree with TRBD1. J lost 2 bases, V lost 6 bases, and 8 bases had no gene match. Per germline, CDR1 MDHEN and CDR2 SYDVKM. The CDR3 length is 15 residues. The DNA for the CDR3 is TGTGCCAGCAGAAACCGGGACAGGGTTACCTACGAGCAGTACTTC. It encodes CASRNRDRVTYEQYF.

The chain is built from TRBV29-1 and TRBJ2-3, with TRBD2 matching 9 bases. V dropped 3 bases and J dropped 4; count of bases not matched to a gene: 5. The CDR3 covers 14 residues. CDR1 SQVTM and CDR2 ANQGSEA come from the germline V gene. The CDR3 protein is CSVEGTSNPDTQYF. The CDR3, as DNA: TGCAGCGTTGAGGGGACTAGCAATCCAGATACGCAGTATTTT.

The sample holds a few counts of this clonotype. The genes are TRBV15 and TRBJ2-7; 7 bases are shared with TRBD2. From germline, CDR1 is LNHNV and CDR2 YYDKDF (reference sequence). V shed 1 base, J shed 2 bases, and the junction held 5 bases outside the gene matches. CDR3 size: 15 residues. Here the CDR3 DNA reads TGTGCCACCAGCAGAGGTCCAGGGAGGGCCTACGAGCAGTACTTC. Encoded protein: CATSRGPGRAYEQYF.

This clonotype was counted only a few times. The chain joins TRBV4-1 to TRBJ2-3, with D possibly being TRBD2 (6 bases). Deletions cut 3 bases from V and 2 bases from J, with 18 bases between. Germline V gene lookup returns CDR1 MGHRA and CDR2 YSYEKL. The CDR3 is 17 residues long. CDR3 nucleotide sequence: TGCGCCAGCAGCCAGATACCCGCTAGCGATTTCACAGATACGCAGTATTTT. Residues: CASSQIPASDFTDTQYF.

This clonotype was observed a few times. The chain combines TRBV27 with TRBJ2-7; TRBD2 is a possible D gene (5 bases). V was clipped by 3 bases and J by 1 base, with 13 bases between them. CDR3 size: 15 residues. Germline assignment: CDR1 MNHEY and CDR2 SMNVEV (reference sequence). The CDR3 DNA reads as TGTGCCAGCAGTTTGGCGGGCAGCTTGTCCTACGAGCAGTACTTC. As protein: CASSLAGSLSYEQYF.

This clonotype was seen a few times. The rearrangement joins TRBV20-1 to TRBJ2-4; a weak D match, TRBD1 (5 bases). This CDR3 region has 14 residues. V was cut by 7 bases and J by 2 bases, with 15 bases left in between. Germline values: CDR1 DFQATT, CDR2 SNEGSKA (reference sequence). CDR3 sequence (DNA): TGCAGTGTGGTCAGACAGAGCACCAAAAACATTCAGTACTTC. It encodes CSVVRQSTKNIQYF.

The CDR3 nucleotides read TGTGCCAGCAGTGATTGGGGGCTCGGGGCCAACGTCCTGACTTTC. Its protein is CASSDWGLGANVLTF. The V gene is TRBV6-1, the J gene TRBJ2-6, with a possible D match to TRBD1 (6 bases). Germline V lookup: CDR1 MNHNS, CDR2 SASEGT. V lost 3 bases to trimming and J lost 4 bases, with 10 bases between them. This CDR3 has 15 residues.

This clonotype turned up a few times. The rearrangement links TRBV3-1 to TRBJ2-4; 7 positions match TRBD2. The DNA end is more similar to TRBJ2-7, so the J call may be wrong. Germline CDR1 and CDR2: LGHDT and YNNKEL (reference sequence). The CDR3 runs to 15 residues. This chain's CDR3 is CASSQGWAGETEQYF. CDR3 bases: TGTGCCAGCAGCCAAGGTTGGGCGGGAGAGACCGAGCAGTACTTC.

This clonotype has just a few counts. This chain connects TRBV20-1 to TRBJ1-1; perhaps TRBD1 as D (5 bases). Germline lookup yields CDR1 DFQATT and CDR2 SNEGSKA (reference sequence). V was trimmed by 6 bases and J by 6 bases, leaving 17 bases between them. The CDR3 has 13 residues. This chain's CDR3 is CSATTRGVAEAFF. The CDR3 nucleotides read TGCAGTGCGACGACTCGAGGGGTCGCTGAAGCTTTCTTT.

This sequence joins TRBV7-2 and TRBJ2-7, with 7 positions matching TRBD1. The V and J ends lost 1 base and 2 bases, in that order; junction bases with no gene match: 8. The germline V gene encodes CDR1 SGHTA and CDR2 FQGNSA. CDR3 length equals 16 residues. The CDR3 loop reads CASSLGRQGVTYEQYF. As DNA, the CDR3 is TGTGCCAGCAGCTTAGGTCGACAGGGCGTCACCTACGAGCAGTACTTC.

The chain is built from TRBV29-1 and TRBJ1-1, with 8 bases matching TRBD1. CDR3 length equals 14 residues. Per the germline V gene, CDR1 is SQVTM and CDR2 is ANQGSEA. Losses at the gene ends were 4 bases for V and 1 base for J; bases not matched to a gene: 5. CDR3 nucleotide sequence: TGCAGCGTTGGAGCAGGGGGCGAGAACACTGAAGCTTTCTTT. Translation gives CSVGAGGENTEAFF.

This chain uses TRBV15 with TRBJ2-7; tentatively, D is TRBD1 or TRBD2 (6 bases each). CDR1 and CDR2 (germline): LNHNV, YYDKDF (reference sequence). There are 15 residues in the CDR3. The V and J ends lost 1 base and 0 bases respectively, with 10 bases between them. The CDR3 nucleotides read TGTGCCACCAGCAGAGGAGGGGGGCCCTCCTACGAGCAGTACTTC. Its translation is CATSRGGGPSYEQYF.

The V gene is TRBV18, the J gene TRBJ2-3, with D perhaps given as TRBD1 or TRBD2 (5 bases each). V lost 3 bases and J lost 1, with 11 bases in between. The CDR3 is 15 residues long. The germline V gene has CDR1 KGHSH and CDR2 LQKENI. CDR3 in amino acids: CASSPGPTRTDTQYF. CDR3 coding DNA: TGTGCCAGCTCACCGGGACCTACTCGCACAGATACGCAGTATTTT.

The chain couples TRBV12-3 or TRBV12-4 to TRBJ1-1; D is possibly TRBD1 (6 bases). The CDR3 spans 15 residues. Trimming removed 3 bases at V and 0 bases at J, with 11 bases between. Here the CDR3 DNA reads TGTGCCAGCAGTTTGGGGGCGAGGATGAACACTGAAGCTTTCTTT. Its translation is CASSLGARMNTEAFF.

The gene calls are TRBV20-1 and TRBJ2-5; 8 bases are a match to TRBD2. CDR1 and CDR2 from the germline V gene are DFQATT and SNEGSKA (reference sequence). Unmatched junction bases numbered 4, after V lost 7 bases and J lost 3 bases. This CDR3 has 12 residues. The CDR3 DNA reads as TGCAGTGTAGCGGGGAGAGAAGAGACCCAGTACTTC. This encodes CSVAGREETQYF.

The chain is built from TRBV27 and TRBJ2-1, with a possible D match to TRBD2 (6 bases). The CDR3 sequence is 14 residues long. The V gene lost 6 bases and the J gene lost 4 bases, with 13 bases spanning the gap. Germline V lookup: CDR1 MNHEY, CDR2 SMNVEV (reference sequence). CDR3 DNA sequence: TGTGCCAGCAGCGACGGACTAACTTACAATGAGCAGTTCTTC. Residues: CASSDGLTYNEQFF.

The gene calls are TRBV19 and TRBJ1-5; no definite D call. This CDR3 spans 13 amino acids. Germline V gene lookup returns CDR1 LNHDA and CDR2 SQIVND (reference sequence). Trimming took 2 bases from V and 3 from J, leaving 5 bases between them. The CDR3 DNA reads TGTGCCAGTAGTATAACAGTCAATCAGCCCCAGCATTTT. As protein: CASSITVNQPQHF.